This T cell receptor beta chain was sequenced during a study of T-cell memory formation after mild COVID-19. V gave up 3 bases and J gave up 2 bases, with 6 bases separating them. Per the germline V gene, CDR1 is MGHDK and CDR2 is SYGVNS. The CDR3 sequence is 13 residues long. This clonotype was seen more than once but under ten times. From the 5' RACE reads, TCRdb called clonotypes with MiXCR, one entry per CDR3 protein. The sample includes 250,000 to 350,000 distinct CDR3 sequences, less than 20% of them seen just once. The gene calls are TRBV25-1 and TRBJ2-3; no clear D. The receptor was isolated from a man younger than 35 who had mild COVID-19 (a few samples of this study predate the infection). Cell type and time point are not known. Material: PBMCs or a T cell subset sorted from them (not recorded which). CDR3 in DNA: TGTGCCAGCAGTGAGAGGAACACAGATACGCAGTATTTT. Amino acid sequence: CASSERNTDTQYF.